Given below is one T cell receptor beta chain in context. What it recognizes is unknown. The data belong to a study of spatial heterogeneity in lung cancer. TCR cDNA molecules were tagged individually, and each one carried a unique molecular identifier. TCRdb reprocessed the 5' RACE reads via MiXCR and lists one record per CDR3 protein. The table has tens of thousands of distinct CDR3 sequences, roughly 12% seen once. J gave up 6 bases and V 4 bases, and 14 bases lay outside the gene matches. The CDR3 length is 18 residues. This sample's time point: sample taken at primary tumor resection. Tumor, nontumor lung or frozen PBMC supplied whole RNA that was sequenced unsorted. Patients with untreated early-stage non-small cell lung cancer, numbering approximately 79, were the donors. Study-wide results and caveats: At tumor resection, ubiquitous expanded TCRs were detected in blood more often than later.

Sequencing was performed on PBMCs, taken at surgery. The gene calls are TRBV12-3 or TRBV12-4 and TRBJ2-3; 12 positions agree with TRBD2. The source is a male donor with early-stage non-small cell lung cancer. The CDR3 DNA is TGTGCCAGCAGTTCCGGACTAGCGGGGCCCGCAGCGACCGATACGCAGTATTTT. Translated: CASSSGLAGPAATDTQYF.